This TCR beta chain originates from a study of blood T cell repertoires in COVID-19. Seattle's cohort entered during active infection and was followed longitudinally. Generated by immunoSEQ multiplex PCR, the TCRdb table keeps only in-frame clones and is missing some. The repertoire has roughly 60,000 clones, over 60% of them found once; the top ten carry around 4.9%. CDR1 SGHVS and CDR2 FQNEAQ come from the germline V gene. The V gene lost 5 bases and the J gene lost 0 bases, with 14 bases spanning the gap. This CDR3 has 16 residues. This receptor was identified in a woman between 65 and 79 years old with COVID-19, enrolled during active disease. Material for sequencing was peripheral blood. The chain has TRBV7-8 and TRBJ2-4; maybe TRBD2 (6 bases). The CDR3 DNA reads as TGTGCCAGCAGCCTTGATTGGGGACTAGCCAAAAACATTCAGTACTTC. Its protein is CASSLDWGLAKNIQYF.